One and the same sample provided the 20 T cell receptor beta chains below, sequenced in a study of vaccination effects on CD4 cells after COVID-19. Antigen-specific CD4+ T cells expanded by the ViraFEST assay with viral peptide pools were then sequenced. Culture lasted about 10 days before CD4+ T cell isolation. Subjects were given two BNT162b2 or mRNA-1273 vaccine doses. No antigen has been identified for these receptors. Clones were sequenced by immunoSEQ multiplex PCR, and TCRdb holds only the in-frame ones, with some missing. The sample lists fewer than 85,000 clones, under 85% occurring once. The sequencing used CD4+ T cells from PBMCs cultured with HCoV-OC43 spike peptides, collected after COVID-19 vaccination. Subset meaning: HCoV-OC43 spike overlapping peptide pool stimulation. Receptors originate from a human donor who received a COVID-19 vaccine.

The rearrangement uses TRBV20-1 and TRBJ1-1; D not resolved. The CDR3 contains 12 residues. V was pared by 3 bases and J by 6 bases, with 11 bases between. Looked up from germline, CDR1 is DFQATT and CDR2 is SNEGSKA (reference sequence). The CDR3 DNA reads as TGCAGTGCTAGTCAGGCGGCTCCTGAAGCTTTCTTT. Translation: CSASQAAPEAFF.

The chain joins TRBV3-1 (or the pseudogene TRBV3-2) to TRBJ1-2, with TRBD1 identical over 7 bases. CDR3 length: 13 residues. Unmatched junction bases numbered 7, after V lost 4 bases and J lost 8 bases. Germline CDR1 reads LGHDT; CDR2 reads YNNKEL (reference sequence). The CDR3 nucleotides are TGTGCCAGCAGCCGCGGACAGGAGGTCGGCTACACCTTC. It translates to CASSRGQEVGYTF.

CDR3 bases: TGCGCCAGCTCTTTCACACAGGGGGAAGGCACCGGGGAGCTGTTTTTT. Its translation is CASSFTQGEGTGELFF. The chain couples TRBV5-1 to TRBJ2-2; TRBD1 matches at 8 bases. Looked up from germline, CDR1 is SGHRS and CDR2 is YFSETQ. The CDR3 runs to 16 residues. With 7 bases clipped from V and 4 bases from J, the junction kept 12 bases outside the gene matches.

There are a few counts of this clone. In DNA, the CDR3 is TGCGCCAGCAGCTCCGGGAACTCCTACAATGAGCAGTTCTTC. Translation: CASSSGNSYNEQFF. The chain employs TRBV5-1 and TRBJ2-1; the D gene is possibly TRBD2 (5 bases). Germline V gene data show CDR1 as SGHRS and CDR2 as YFSETQ. The CDR3 contains 14 residues. Between the trimmed V and J ends, which lost 3 bases and 0 bases, there was a span of 7 bases. Supplemented by reference TRBV5-1 and TRBJ2-1, the full variable domain reads KAGVTQTPRYLIKTRGQQVTLSCSPISGHRSVSWYQQTPGQGLQFLFEYFSETQRNKGNFPGRFSGRQFSNSRSEMNVSTLELGDSALYLCASSSGNSYNEQFFGPGTRLTVL.

The V and J genes are TRBV6-1 and TRBJ2-5, with D possibly called TRBD1 or TRBD2 (5 bases each). This CDR3 region has 15 residues. CDR1 and CDR2 from the germline V gene are MNHNS and SASEGT. V lost 2 bases to trimming and J lost 5 bases, with 15 bases between them. Here the CDR3 DNA reads TGTGCCAGCAGTGAATTGTCGGGGACCCAGGAGACCCAGTACTTC. Translating it yields CASSELSGTQETQYF.

This clone showed up just a few times. The V and J genes are TRBV5-8 and TRBJ2-5, with 9 nucleotides matching TRBD2. V shed 0 bases and J 2 bases; nucleotides not matched to a gene: 2. The CDR3 consists of 15 residues. Germline lookup yields CDR1 SGHTS and CDR2 YDEGEE. The CDR3 here is CASSLGLAAQETQYF. CDR3 coding DNA: TGTGCCAGCAGCTTGGGACTAGCGGCTCAAGAGACCCAGTACTTC.

The chain combines TRBV6-2 or TRBV6-3 with TRBJ2-2, with 8 positions matching TRBD1. Trimming at V came to 3 bases and at J to 4 bases, leaving 10 bases not matched to a gene. In germline, CDR1 is MNHEY, CDR2 SVGEGT. The CDR3 totals 17 residues. In DNA, the CDR3 is TGTGCCAGCAGTTATAGCCGGGGACAGGCGCCCACCGGGGAGCTGTTTTTT. It is translated as CASSYSRGQAPTGELFF.

V gene TRBV6-5 combines with J gene TRBJ2-7, with D possibly being TRBD1 (5 bases). The CDR3 is 13 residues long. Trimming pared 8 bases from V and 1 base from J, leaving 12 bases between. In germline, CDR1 is MNHEY, CDR2 SVGAGI. The CDR3 sequence is CASSQKGSYEQYV. The CDR3 nucleotides are TGTGCCAGCTCACAGAAGGGGTCCTACGAGCAGTACGTC.

The chain links TRBV19 to TRBJ2-5; the D gene is possibly TRBD1 (5 bases). Trimming cost V 3 bases and J 1 base, with 6 bases left between them. CDR3 size: 13 residues. CDR1 and CDR2 from the germline V gene are LNHDA and SQIVND (reference sequence). The CDR3 is CASSIDSQETQYF. CDR3 nucleotide sequence: TGTGCCAGTAGTATCGACAGCCAAGAGACCCAGTACTTC.

The V gene is TRBV5-1, the J gene TRBJ2-1; D gene ambiguous. CDR1 is SGHRS and CDR2 is YFSETQ in the germline V gene. This CDR3 has 13 amino acids. V was pared by 3 bases and J by 0 bases, with 4 bases between. CDR3 amino acids: CASSSLSYNEQFF. The CDR3 DNA follows: TGCGCCAGCAGCTCCCTCTCCTACAATGAGCAGTTCTTC.

The CDR3 here is CASSPQPGETQYF. CDR3 DNA: TGTGCCAGCAGCCCCCAGCCTGGCGAGACCCAGTACTTC. The V call is TRBV7-9, the J call TRBJ2-5, with D hard to call. Trimming stripped 5 bases from V and 5 bases from J, with 12 bases between. Germline CDR1 SEHNR, CDR2 FQNEAQ (reference sequence). This CDR3 comprises 13 residues.

V usage is TRBV5-6 and J usage is TRBJ1-1; possibly TRBD1 for D (6 bases). The germline V gene encodes CDR1 SGHDT and CDR2 YYEEEE. With 4 bases removed from V and 5 bases from J, the gap between germline ends came to 18 bases. The CDR3 totals 15 residues. The CDR3 here is CASSLSHREKTEAFF. CDR3 coding DNA: TGTGCCAGCAGCCTGTCTCACAGGGAAAAAACTGAAGCTTTCTTT.

This sequence joins TRBV30 and TRBJ2-6, with 9 bases matching TRBD1. The CDR3 has 17 residues. The germline CDR1 and CDR2 sequences are GTSNPN and SVGIG (reference sequence). V was pared by 0 bases and J by 0 bases, with 3 bases of the junction left unmatched. As DNA, the CDR3 is TGTGCCTGGAGTGTCGGGACAGGGATCTCTGGGGCCAACGTCCTGACTTTC. Translation gives CAWSVGTGISGANVLTF.

This chain links TRBV7-3 with TRBJ2-1; possibly TRBD2 for D (6 bases). CDR1 and CDR2 (germline): SGHTA, FQGTGA. Deletions cut 5 bases from V and 4 bases from J, with 12 bases between. The CDR3 runs to 14 residues. The chain's CDR3 is CASSQTGTYNEQFF. The CDR3 DNA is TGTGCCAGCAGCCAAACCGGGACTTACAATGAGCAGTTCTTC.

This chain uses TRBV11-2 with TRBJ2-7, with D unclear. This CDR3 region has 14 residues. The germline V and J ends were trimmed by 1 base and 3 bases, with 10 bases remaining between them. Germline lookup yields CDR1 SGHAT and CDR2 FQNNGV. The CDR3 DNA reads TGTGCCAGCAGCTTAGCAGACAAGGGCTACGAGCAGTACGTC. This gives the protein CASSLADKGYEQYV.

V gene TRBV3-1 (or the pseudogene TRBV3-2) combines with J gene TRBJ1-5; no firm D call. V was clipped by 4 bases and J by 2 bases, with 12 bases between them. This CDR3 region has 15 residues. The germline gives CDR1 LGHDT, CDR2 YNNKEL (reference sequence). The CDR3 here is CASSPRGRGNQPQHF. In DNA, the CDR3 is TGTGCCAGCAGCCCAAGAGGGAGGGGCAATCAGCCCCAGCATTTT.

The CDR3 DNA reads TGTGCCAGCAGTGAAGGCAGCGCTAAACCCCCCCTCCACTTT. It encodes CASSEGSAKPPLHF. The rearrangement joins TRBV6-1 to TRBJ1-6; no definite D call. Trimming took 1 base from V and 13 from J, leaving 14 bases between them. This CDR3 region has 14 residues. Germline V CDR1 and CDR2: MNHNS, SASEGT.

The gene calls are TRBV6-5 and TRBJ1-4; D may be TRBD1 (6 bases). CDR1 is MNHEY and CDR2 is SVGAGI in the germline V gene. The V and J ends lost 10 bases and 8 bases respectively, with 17 bases between them. There are 13 residues in the CDR3. CDR3 coding DNA: TGTGCCACCGCTAACAGGGTAGCCGAAAAACTGTTTTTT. It codes for CATANRVAEKLFF.

The V and J genes are TRBV18 and TRBJ2-4; unclear D gene. Germline-derived CDR1 and CDR2 are KGHSH and LQKENI. V gave up 2 bases and J gave up 4 bases, with 9 bases separating them. There are 14 residues in the CDR3. For the CDR3, the DNA is TGTGCCAGCTCACCAGGAAATCCAAAAAACATTCAGTACTTC. It is translated as CASSPGNPKNIQYF. Combining the CDR3 with reference TRBV18 and TRBJ2-4 gives the whole variable domain NAGVMQNPRHLVRRRGQEARLRCSPMKGHSHVYWYRQLPEEGLKFMVYLQKENIIDESGMPKERFSAEFPKEGPSILRIQQVVRGDSAAYFCASSPGNPKNIQYFGAGTRLSVL.

The chain combines TRBV9 with TRBJ2-1, with D perhaps TRBD1 or TRBD2 (7 bases each). The V end lost 0 bases, the J end lost 7 bases, and 17 bases lay between the germline ends. This CDR3 contains 16 residues. In germline, CDR1 is SGDLS, CDR2 YYNGEE. The DNA of the CDR3 is TGTGCCAGCAGCGTAGTGGGCAGGGGGGGAGAAAATGAGCAGTTCTTC. Encoded protein: CASSVVGRGGENEQFF.